Listed here is a single TCR beta chain. Its antigen is not identified. This sample is part of a study of vaccination and CD4 T cells after COVID-19. Across the study: Between diagnosis and the drawing of post-COVID samples lay a median 101 days (range 35 to 161).

CD4+ T cells that had been cultured provided DNA sequenced with the Oncomine TCR Beta short-read assay. MiXCR, applied by TCRdb to the PCR reads, yields one record per CDR3 protein. The sample holds about 13,000 distinct CDR3 sequences; around 40% are singletons and the top ten take less than 9.5%. V was pared by 2 bases and J by 7 bases, with 8 bases of the junction left unmatched. Germline V lookup: CDR1 SNHLY, CDR2 FYNNEI. The CDR3 is made up of 15 amino acids. As for treatment: roughly nine-day PBMC culture with coronavirus spike peptide pools or control peptides (ViraFEST assay). Sample: CD4+ T cells from blood, cultured in vitro, taken after SARS-CoV-2 vaccination. The sequence was obtained from a human donor who had recovered from COVID-19. This sequence joins TRBV2 and TRBJ2-7, with TRBD2 matching 10 bases. The CDR3 coding sequence is TGTGCCAGCAGTGAAAGGACTAGCGGCACGAGGGAGCAGTACTTC. Protein sequence: CASSERTSGTREQYF.